The rows below give T cell receptor beta chains drawn from one sample of a study of regulatory T cells in long-lasting Graves disease. A single record per CDR3 protein comes from TCRdb applying MiXCR to the multiplex PCR reads. The sample carries approximately 560,000 distinct CDR3 sequences, about 15% recorded once. The sample was also reused in another study, on T cells in Graves' hyperthyroidism and ophthalmopathy.

The sample here was peripheral blood mononuclear cells (PBMCs), taken at new diagnosis, from a patient treated with antithyroid drugs. The receptor source for this set is a man aged 18 to 29 with Graves disease. CDR3s leave out the opening cysteine and the closing phenylalanine or tryptophan. Fields, in order: CDR3 protein, V gene, J gene, CDR3 length.

cdr3_aa: SARLAGDVYTQY
v_call: TRBV20-1
j_call: TRBJ2-3
cdr3_length: 12

cdr3_aa: ASPLGTYEQY
v_call: TRBV5-6
j_call: TRBJ2-7
cdr3_length: 10

cdr3_aa: ASSPSFRDRAKKETQY
v_call: TRBV28
j_call: TRBJ2-5
cdr3_length: 16

cdr3_aa: ASSESQGRGFFNEQF
v_call: TRBV25-1
j_call: TRBJ2-1
cdr3_length: 15

cdr3_aa: ASSLVQGETQY
v_call: TRBV27
j_call: TRBJ2-3
cdr3_length: 11

cdr3_aa: ASSLDPGLSPGLF
v_call: TRBV7-9
j_call: TRBJ2-2
cdr3_length: 13

cdr3_aa: AWGVSPGDTRY
v_call: TRBV30
j_call: TRBJ2-3
cdr3_length: 11

cdr3_aa: AWGSDRGLEAF
v_call: TRBV30
j_call: TRBJ1-1
cdr3_length: 11

cdr3_aa: ASSDSGSYTDTQY
v_call: TRBV3-1
j_call: TRBJ2-3
cdr3_length: 13

cdr3_aa: SARDEIISGRLNTGELF
v_call: TRBV20-1
j_call: TRBJ2-2
cdr3_length: 17

cdr3_aa: ASSLVNSGNTIY
v_call: TRBV12-3/TRBV12-4
j_call: TRBJ1-3
cdr3_length: 12